This entry lists 3 T cell receptor beta chains sequenced from one sample in a study of persistence of HIV-infected CD4 T cells. Which antigens these TCRs recognize remains unknown. The libraries were made with immunoSEQ version 4 in survey mode. Sequencing used immunoSEQ multiplex PCR; TCRdb keeps in-frame clones, though not all of them. The table shows fewer than 40,000 clones, with roughly 82% occurring only once. The stimulus was lysate of CMV-infected fibroblasts, around 10 ug/mL. Memory cells lacking CD40L and CD69 with high CD45RO were sorted. The material sequenced was CD4+ T cells sorted from PBMCs after roughly 19-hour stimulation, taken from a patient who received antiretroviral therapy. These receptor sequences come from an adult man with HIV who was CMV-seropositive.

This clone has only one observation. The chain uses TRBV7-2 and TRBJ1-6; D not certain. From germline, CDR1 is SGHTA and CDR2 FQGNSA. V was cut by 6 bases and J by 0 bases, with 15 bases left in between. The CDR3 spans 17 residues. CDR3 nucleotide sequence: TGTGCCAGCAGTTTAAGGGTGGGGAGCTCCTATAATTCACCCCTCCACTTT. It translates to CASSLRVGSSYNSPLHF.

This clone appeared once. The CDR3 spells CASSKEEVPPYEQYF. The CDR3 nucleotides are TGTGCCAGCAGCAAAGAGGAGGTCCCACCCTACGAGCAGTACTTC. The V and J genes are TRBV21-1 and TRBJ2-7; the table gives TRBD2 as D, unverified against the DNA. TRBV21-1 is reported as a pseudogene. The CDR3 covers 15 residues.

This clone was found once. This chain uses TRBV9 with TRBJ2-3; 8 bases match TRBD2. Germline V gives CDR1 SGDLS, CDR2 YYNGEE. The CDR3 is 15 residues long. V shed 4 bases and J 2 bases; nucleotides not matched to a gene: 6. CDR3 protein: CASSSGLALTDTQYF. As DNA, the CDR3 is TGTGCCAGCAGCTCTGGACTAGCCCTCACAGATACGCAGTATTTT.